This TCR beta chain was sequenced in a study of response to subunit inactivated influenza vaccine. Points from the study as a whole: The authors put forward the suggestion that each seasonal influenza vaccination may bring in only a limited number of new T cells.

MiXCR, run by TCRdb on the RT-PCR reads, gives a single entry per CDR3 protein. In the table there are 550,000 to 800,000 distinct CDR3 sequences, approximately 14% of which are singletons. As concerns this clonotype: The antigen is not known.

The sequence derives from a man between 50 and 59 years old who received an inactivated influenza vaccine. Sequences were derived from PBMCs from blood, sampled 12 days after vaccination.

The CDR3 reads CSVREFGLTRWGIQYF. As DNA, the CDR3 is TGCAGCGTTCGAGAATTTGGGCTGACGAGGTGGGGCATTCAGTACTTC. The chain carries TRBV29-1 and TRBJ2-4; D gene ambiguous. Trimming shortened V by 5 bases and J by 9 bases, and 26 bases separated the two germline ends. Germline V gives CDR1 SQVTM, CDR2 ANQGSEA. This CDR3 is built from 16 residues.